What follows are 29 T cell receptor beta chains derived from one specimen sequenced in a study of neurological immune-mediated disorders. Using its own MiXCR run on the 5' RACE reads, TCRdb lists one record per CDR3 protein. The repertoire holds 15,000 to 20,000 distinct CDR3 sequences, with approximately 6.8% as singletons. The sample consisted of CD8+ T cells from blood. These receptors all come from a woman aged 25-40 years with HTLV-1-associated myelopathy (HAM/TSP).

This clonotype was seen repeatedly, ten times or more. V gene TRBV27 combines with J gene TRBJ1-4, with 7 bases aligning to TRBD1. With 3 bases clipped from V and 3 bases from J, the junction kept 1 base outside the gene matches. CDR1 MNHEY and CDR2 SMNVEV come from the germline V gene (reference sequence). The CDR3 has 14 residues. CDR3 protein: CASSFGQANEKLFF. The CDR3 DNA reads as TGTGCCAGCAGTTTTGGACAGGCTAATGAAAAACTGTTTTTT.

This clonotype occurred many times. V is TRBV12-3 or TRBV12-4 and J is TRBJ1-2; D may be TRBD1 (6 bases). The CDR3 loop spans 14 amino acids. V was cut by 2 bases and J by 8 bases, with 15 bases left in between. The CDR3 loop reads CASSLTGRSWGYTF. The CDR3 DNA follows: TGTGCCAGCAGTTTAACAGGGCGAAGTTGGGGCTACACCTTC.

The sample holds many counts of this clonotype. This rearrangement joins TRBV29-1 to TRBJ2-7, with D tentatively TRBD2 (7 bases). Germline V gene lookup returns CDR1 SQVTM and CDR2 ANQGSEA. The CDR3 consists of 12 residues. Trimming took 4 bases from V and 4 from J, leaving 11 bases between them. CDR3 sequence: CSVAEGGYEQYF. CDR3 bases: TGCAGCGTTGCGGAGGGGGGGTACGAGCAGTACTTC.

This clonotype was detected ten times or more. This rearrangement joins TRBV2 to TRBJ2-2; the match to TRBD2 covers 14 bases. CDR3 length equals 18 residues. Germline V gene sequence: CDR1 SNHLY, CDR2 FYNNEI. V shed 5 bases, J shed 4 bases, and the junction held 9 bases outside the gene matches. The CDR3 loop is CASSPFGTSGGFTGELFF. The CDR3 DNA reads as TGTGCCAGCAGTCCATTTGGGACTAGCGGGGGCTTCACCGGGGAGCTGTTTTTT.

The chain has TRBV20-1 and TRBJ2-3, with 8 bases identical to TRBD2. V dropped 6 bases and J dropped 8; count of bases not matched to a gene: 16. Germline values: CDR1 DFQATT, CDR2 SNEGSKA (reference sequence). The CDR3 is made up of 15 amino acids. The CDR3 nucleotides are TGCAGTGCAGTCGGGGAGCGGGGGCAGGAGGGTACGCAGTATTTT. Protein product: CSAVGERGQEGTQYF.

This clonotype has more than one count but fewer than ten. This chain connects TRBV20-1 to TRBJ2-3, with D perhaps TRBD1 or TRBD2 (7 bases each). Trimming removed 0 bases from V and 7 bases from J, with 20 bases in between. Germline V lookup: CDR1 DFQATT, CDR2 SNEGSKA (reference sequence). This CDR3 is built from 16 residues. The CDR3 loop reads CSARDLPGGDEYTQYF. The CDR3 nucleotides read TGCAGTGCTAGAGATCTTCCAGGGGGGGATGAGTATACGCAGTATTTT.

This clonotype was counted at least ten times. The genes are TRBV4-2 and TRBJ2-7; D may be TRBD2 (5 bases). Germline V lookup: CDR1 LGHNA, CDR2 YNFKEQ. The CDR3 loop spans 13 amino acids. Trimming pared 3 bases from V and 3 bases from J, leaving 9 bases between. The CDR3 bases are TGTGCCAGCAGCCAGAACCGGGACTACGAGCAGTACTTC. It translates to CASSQNRDYEQYF.

This clonotype was observed at least ten times. The rearrangement links TRBV20-1 to TRBJ2-7; 7 positions match TRBD1. The CDR3 is made up of 15 amino acids. Per germline, CDR1 DFQATT and CDR2 SNEGSKA (reference sequence). J lost 0 bases, V lost 3 bases, and 8 bases had no gene match. CDR3 sequence reads: CSASSLTGISYEQYF. CDR3 in DNA: TGCAGTGCTAGTAGTTTGACAGGGATCTCCTACGAGCAGTACTTC.

This clonotype was picked up many times. The chain is built from TRBV7-6 and TRBJ2-2; a weak D match, TRBD2 (5 bases). V was clipped by 4 bases and J by 6 bases, with 18 bases between them. CDR1 and CDR2 from the germline V gene are SGHVS and FNYEAQ. The CDR3 has 16 amino acids. CDR3 bases: TGTGCCAGCAGCTCAGGTGCGGGTCCCGTCTCCGGGGAGCTGTTTTTT. Residues: CASSSGAGPVSGELFF.

The sample holds many counts of this clonotype. The chain recombines TRBV20-1 with TRBJ2-1; D uncertain. The CDR3 contains 15 residues. Germline V gives CDR1 DFQATT, CDR2 SNEGSKA (reference sequence). Trimming pared 6 bases from V and 1 base from J, leaving 16 bases between. CDR3 DNA: TGCAGTGCCAGACGATTCTTGGCGTCCTACAATGAGCAGTTCTTC. It specifies CSARRFLASYNEQFF.

This clonotype occurred many times. The chain combines TRBV15 with TRBJ2-7; D unclear. Germline CDR1 reads LNHNV; CDR2 reads YYDKDF (reference sequence). The CDR3 consists of 14 residues. Trimming removed 4 bases at V and 0 bases at J, with 10 bases between. CDR3: CATSTSASSYEQYF. CDR3 nucleotide sequence: TGTGCCACCAGCACCAGCGCCAGCTCCTACGAGCAGTACTTC.

The sample holds a few counts of this clonotype. The rearrangement joins TRBV30 to TRBJ2-5; 8 bases line up with TRBD2. Trimming cost V 4 bases and J 4 bases; bases outside gene matches: 8. CDR3 length: 14 amino acids. The V gene's germline CDR1 is GTSNPN and CDR2 SVGIG (reference sequence). The CDR3, as DNA: TGTGCCTGGACCTCGGGGGGGCTGGCAGAGACCCAGTACTTC. It translates to CAWTSGGLAETQYF.

This clonotype showed up many times. The chain links TRBV6-2 or TRBV6-3 to TRBJ2-7; D perhaps matches TRBD2 (6 bases). Trimming removed 6 bases from V and 3 bases from J, with 24 bases in between. Germline values: CDR1 MNHEY, CDR2 SVGEGT. This CDR3 is built from 17 residues. CDR3 sequence (DNA): TGTGCCAGCAGACTCCGGGACTTCTCCAGCCTCGACTACGAGCAGTACTTC. Encoded protein: CASRLRDFSSLDYEQYF.

This clonotype has at least ten counts. The rearrangement uses TRBV5-1 and TRBJ1-2, with a tentative D call TRBD1 (6 bases). Germline CDR1 reads SGHRS; CDR2 reads YFSETQ. The ends were cut back, 3 bases at V and 3 bases at J, with 18 bases in the middle. The CDR3 length is 16 residues. The CDR3 is CASSSLDLTGHYGYTF. The DNA for the CDR3 is TGCGCCAGCAGCTCCCTAGACCTGACAGGACACTATGGCTACACCTTC. The whole variable domain, filled in from reference TRBV5-1 and TRBJ1-2, reads KAGVTQTPRYLIKTRGQQVTLSCSPISGHRSVSWYQQTPGQGLQFLFEYFSETQRNKGNFPGRFSGRQFSNSRSEMNVSTLELGDSALYLCASSSLDLTGHYGYTFGSGTRLTVV.

This clonotype was seen more than once but under ten times. The chain carries TRBV7-9 and TRBJ2-7, with D hard to call. The germline CDR1 and CDR2 sequences are SEHNR and FQNEAQ (reference sequence). Trimming took off 1 base at V and 6 bases at J, with 7 bases between the two ends. There are 12 residues in the CDR3. The CDR3 DNA is TGTGCCAGCAGCTTAGGGGCCGCCGAGCAGTACTTC. Its protein is CASSLGAAEQYF.

The sample holds many counts of this clonotype. The V gene is TRBV27, the J gene TRBJ2-7, with D possibly matching TRBD2 (6 bases). V shed 3 bases and J shed 6 bases, with 9 bases lying between them. The CDR3 is 12 residues long. Germline V lookup: CDR1 MNHEY, CDR2 SMNVEV (reference sequence). The CDR3 DNA follows: TGTGCCAGCAGTTTCGCCGGGGGCGAGCAGTACTTC. Its protein product is CASSFAGGEQYF.

This clonotype has just a few counts. The gene calls are TRBV30 and TRBJ1-1; tentative D call: TRBD1 (5 bases). Germline V gene sequence: CDR1 GTSNPN, CDR2 SVGIG (reference sequence). Trimming stripped 8 bases from V and 2 bases from J, with 9 bases between. The CDR3 runs 11 residues. The CDR3 DNA sequence: TGTGCCGGGGGAGATAACACTGAAGCTTTCTTT. Translated, it gives CAGGDNTEAFF.

This clonotype was detected ten times or more. The rearrangement joins TRBV21-1 to TRBJ2-7; the DNA was not used to check the table's D call, TRBD1. TRBV21-1 is assigned pseudogene status. This CDR3 spans 17 amino acids. CDR3: CASSKNAGQGTGYEQYF. The CDR3 nucleotides read TGTGCCAGCAGCAAGAACGCGGGACAGGGGACCGGTTACGAGCAGTACTTC.

This clonotype was recorded many times. The rearrangement links TRBV9 to TRBJ2-3; no firm D call. This CDR3 has 13 amino acids. V was shortened by 4 bases and J by 3 bases, with 9 bases between the two germline ends. The V gene's germline CDR1 is SGDLS and CDR2 YYNGEE. The CDR3 DNA reads as TGTGCCAGCAGCCTCGTGCTAACAGATACGCAGTATTTT. Residues: CASSLVLTDTQYF.

This clonotype was recorded many times. The CDR3 coding sequence is TGTGCCAGCAGTGACGGGGGGGGGGAAAACAATGAGCAGTTCTTC. This translates into CASSDGGGENNEQFF. The chain uses TRBV6-4 and TRBJ2-1, with 7 bases lining up with TRBD2. V trimming: 2 bases; J trimming: 5 bases; junction bases outside the gene matches: 6. The CDR3 consists of 15 residues. Germline V lookup: CDR1 MRHNA, CDR2 SNTAGT.

The sample holds many counts of this clonotype. The chain carries TRBV12-3 or TRBV12-4 and TRBJ2-7; 10 bases align to TRBD1. The CDR3 loop spans 16 amino acids. V lost 0 bases to trimming and J lost 2 bases; unmatched junction nucleotides: 4. The CDR3 is CASSLAWTGGPYEQYF. CDR3 nucleotide sequence: TGTGCCAGCAGTTTAGCGTGGACAGGGGGTCCCTACGAGCAGTACTTC.

This clonotype occurred many times. V usage is TRBV7-8 and J usage is TRBJ2-7; D may correspond to TRBD1 or TRBD2 (5 bases each). Trimming removed 4 bases at V and 2 bases at J, with 12 bases between. Germline loops: CDR1 SGHVS, CDR2 FQNEAQ. The length of the CDR3 is 14 residues. The CDR3 nucleotides are TGTGCCAGCAGCTCAGGGACGGCTACCTACGAGCAGTACTTC. Translated: CASSSGTATYEQYF. Complete variable domain (other parts from reference TRBV7-8 and TRBJ2-7): GAGVSQSPRYKVAKRGQDVALRCDPISGHVSLFWYQQALGQGPEFLTYFQNEAQLDKSGLPSDRFFAERPEGSVSTLKIQRTQQEDSAVYLCASSSGTATYEQYFGPGTRLTVT.

This clonotype has at least ten counts. The chain links TRBV20-1 to TRBJ2-3, with TRBD2 matching 10 bases. Germline assignment: CDR1 DFQATT and CDR2 SNEGSKA (reference sequence). CDR3 length equals 16 residues. Trimming took 2 bases from V and 3 from J; bases not matched to a gene: 8. CDR3 nucleotides: TGCAGTGCTAGATCCTTCCTAGCGGGGGTTACAGATACGCAGTATTTT. It codes for CSARSFLAGVTDTQYF.

This clonotype was picked up many times. The V call is TRBV6-1, the J call TRBJ2-3; 8 bases line up with TRBD2. The CDR3 contains 17 residues. Germline CDR1 is MNHNS and CDR2 is SASEGT. Trimming removed 6 bases from V and 0 bases from J; junction bases left unmatched: 11. CDR3 DNA: TGTGCCAGCAGCGAAAAGCCCGGGGGGGCGAGCACAGATACGCAGTATTTT. Its protein is CASSEKPGGASTDTQYF.

At least ten counts were recorded for this clonotype. The chain recombines TRBV6-1 with TRBJ1-4, with TRBD1 matching over 8 bases. V trimming: 4 bases; J trimming: 8 bases; junction bases outside the gene matches: 6. This CDR3 is 14 amino acids long. CDR1 and CDR2 from the germline V gene are MNHNS and SASEGT. In DNA form, the CDR3 reads TGTGCCAGCAGTGTCGGGACAGGATCGGAAAAACTGTTTTTT. Translation: CASSVGTGSEKLFF.

At least ten counts were recorded for this clonotype. The chain carries TRBV28 and TRBJ2-2, with D perhaps assigned TRBD1 or TRBD2 (5 bases each). This CDR3 has 17 residues. CDR1 MDHEN and CDR2 SYDVKM come from the germline V gene. V was trimmed by 1 base and J by 2 bases, leaving 14 bases between them. CDR3 in amino acids: CASSLSKWGRNTGELFF. For the CDR3, the DNA is TGTGCCAGCAGTTTATCTAAGTGGGGGAGAAACACCGGGGAGCTGTTTTTT.

In this sample, this clonotype turned up many times. The gene calls are TRBV7-3 and TRBJ1-1; D call uncertain. Germline CDR1 SGHTA, CDR2 FQGTGA. V was pared by 5 bases and J by 1 base, with 8 bases between. The length of the CDR3 is 13 residues. As DNA, the CDR3 is TGTGCCAGCAGCACCACGGGGAACACTGAAGCTTTCTTT. Translation gives CASSTTGNTEAFF.

The chain links TRBV5-1 to TRBJ2-3, with D possibly TRBD1 on 6 matching bases. The CDR3 has 16 amino acids. V lost 3 bases and J 5 bases, leaving 19 bases between the germline ends. Germline loops: CDR1 SGHRS, CDR2 YFSETQ. CDR3 region: CASSSEEWGRIDTQYF. For the CDR3, the DNA is TGCGCCAGCAGCTCGGAAGAGTGGGGGCGAATAGATACGCAGTATTTT.

This clonotype has a count of ten or more. The chain combines TRBV5-1 with TRBJ1-4; 7 nucleotides align to TRBD1. The CDR3 has 16 residues. Germline trimming cut 0 bases from V and 0 bases from J; bases unmatched to any gene: 2. The germline V gene has CDR1 SGHRS and CDR2 YFSETQ. This CDR3 reads CASSLDGQATNEKLFF. The DNA of the CDR3 is TGCGCCAGCAGCTTGGATGGACAGGCAACTAATGAAAAACTGTTTTTT.